Sequencing of this T cell receptor (beta chain) was carried out in a study of T cells after yellow fever vaccination. Study information: The SMART-Seq v4 Ultra Low Input method served to prepare the low-cell-number fractions. The study's findings and limits: Once the booster was given, most primary-vaccination clones reappeared, at over 95% for CD4 and approximately 88% for CD8. Contaminating bulk clonotypes could be abundant in FACS-sorted repertoires.

The sample holds a few counts of this clonotype. What it binds is unknown. Germline trimming cut 1 base from V and 8 bases from J; bases unmatched to any gene: 5. The germline V gene has CDR1 MNHEY and CDR2 SVGAGI. There are 15 residues in the CDR3. Template switching with 5'RACE generated the TCR cDNA and added a universal primer site and UMIs. Each CDR3 protein gets one entry after TCRdb re-called the 5' RACE reads with MiXCR. The sample has about 630,000 distinct CDR3 sequences; 9% to 15% are singletons. This TCR was sampled from a man aged 25 to 40 who received the YFV17D yellow fever vaccine. The sequenced sample was PBMCs, obtained on the day of the yellow fever booster vaccination. The chain couples TRBV6-5 to TRBJ1-4; 9 bases map to TRBD1. The CDR3 region is CASSYLTGGNEKLFF. DNA of the CDR3: TGTGCCAGCAGTTACTTGACAGGGGGTAACGAAAAACTGTTTTTT.